The T cell receptor (beta chain) under discussion was sequenced for a study of neurological immune-mediated disorders. Documented time point: technical triplicate 3. TCRdb passed the 5' RACE reads through MiXCR, listing each CDR3 protein once. The sample records about 44,000 distinct CDR3 sequences, around a fifth being singletons. Within the sample, this clonotype is medium-sized. V was shortened by 2 bases and J by 0 bases, with 8 bases between the two germline ends. From germline, CDR1 is SGHRS and CDR2 YFSETQ. The CDR3 loop spans 15 amino acids. The chain employs TRBV5-1 and TRBJ2-2; D is possibly TRBD1 (5 bases). The sequence was collected from a man aged 55 to 69 with HTLV-1-associated myelopathy (HAM/TSP). Sequencing was done on a sample of PBMCs. The CDR3: CASSLRTPNTGELFF. The CDR3 DNA reads TGCGCCAGCAGCTTACGGACACCGAACACCGGGGAGCTGTTTTTT.